This T cell receptor beta chain comes out of a study of Graves' ophthalmopathy and Graves' hyperthyroidism listed by TCRdb under 2018. Describing the broader study: Peripheral blood samples were taken at the time of initial diagnosis, before any treatment was given. T-cell repertoires of thyroid tissue and blood were compared in about six hyperthyroidism patients. Following sampling, methimazole starting at 30 mg daily was administered to hyperthyroidism patients, and high-dose intravenous methylprednisolone was administered to ophthalmopathy patients. The 100 discovery patients were randomly split 7:3 into training and test sets. The study used signatures of the TCR beta repertoire to tell Graves' ophthalmopathy apart from Graves' hyperthyroidism and to predict which patients would progress to ophthalmopathy. For independent validation, a separate cohort was made up of 18 to 20 hyperthyroidism patients plus 17 patients who later progressed from hyperthyroidism to ophthalmopathy. To explore V-J signatures distinguishing ophthalmopathy from hyperthyroidism, a discovery set of roughly 100 patients (fewer than 45 ophthalmopathy, 57 stable hyperthyroidism) was enrolled. In total, 135 blood samples were TCR-sequenced: around 42 ophthalmopathy, about 75 hyperthyroidism and roughly 17 hyperthyroidism-to-ophthalmopathy patients.

This clonotype was found many times. Which antigen it targets is not known. The sample holds no much larger clone one base away, and base qualities are not on file. Beyond this particular receptor, the publication reports: In validation, the model predicted ophthalmopathy progression with 55% to 71% sensitivity and about 77% specificity; 12 predicted patients were CT-confirmed with GO in a median of about 6.2 months. Sample size was not predetermined statistically, and investigators were not blinded to group allocation. Most expanded thyroid clonotypes with a frequency above 0.001 also appeared in blood, which suggests that blood repertoires may reflect the immune response in the thyroid. Ophthalmopathy was separated from stable hyperthyroidism by the 13-signature model with 87.88% sensitivity and roughly 83% specificity in cross-validation and with 80%/75% in the test set.

The CDR3 goes from the cysteine to the phenylalanine over 14 residues. Of all the DNA, just the CDR3 is kept, 42 bases in frame from base 1. As encoded in the germline V gene, CDR1 is MNHNS while CDR2 is SASEGT. V loses 6 bases at its end and J loses 5 bases; junction bases beyond the gene matches: 4. For repertoire sequencing, TCR beta CDR3 regions were amplified from RNA transcripts. A first-round RT-PCR used HTBI primers with the Qiagen OneStep RT-PCR kit, followed by a second-round multiplex PCR, size selection and purification. The libraries underwent paired-end sequencing with 100 bp reads on an Illumina HiSeq2000. Per the source publication's procedure: Reads were processed with SOAPnuke, discarding reads with adapters, uncalled bases, mean Phred below 15, or no exact constant-primer or identifier match. COPE v1.2.5 was used to merge high-quality paired reads. Each unique nucleotide sequence was treated as a clonotype, and MiTCR v1.1 was used to align the clonotypes to the IMGT TRB V, D and J references. Analysis was restricted to V-J combinations with a frequency above 0.0001, which covered 98% to 99.2% of repertoires. A TCR clonal expansion and chaos score per V-J combination was defined as the ratio of F50 clonal expansion to chaos observed in the TCRdist matrix. Welch's t-statistics and random forest were used to reduce the features to about a dozen V-J combinations, which were then used as input to a naive Bayes classifier. The similarity between thyroid and blood repertoires was quantified using the Morisita-Horn index. The public sequencing data were trimmed at Q25 with fastp and processed into clonotypes with MiXCR by TCRdb, which kept only in-frame beta chains. Entries that share a CDR3 protein sequence are merged under the most common genes and DNA. The V and J calls were determined by TCRdb, not by the authors. For this sample the table gives 620,000 or so distinct CDR3 sequences, of which 20% to 25% were detected only once. More than 5.5% of the sample goes to the ten largest clones.

Hyperthyroidism was considered stable if no progression to ophthalmopathy occurred within 18 months of follow-up. Hyperthyroidism patients were newly diagnosed, with disease duration under 2 months, and aged 18 to 65 years. Patients with other autoimmune diseases, uncontrolled infections, pregnancy or lactation were excluded. Clinical symptoms, serum thyroxine, TRAb, thyroid ultrasound and orbital computed tomography were used for diagnosis. PBMCs were isolated from more than 9 ml of fresh peripheral blood by Ficoll-Paque density gradient centrifugation. Total RNA was extracted using Trizol reagent, and RNA quality was checked on an Agilent 2100 Bioanalyzer.

Sequencing was carried out using peripheral blood. This receptor was taken from a woman between 18 and 30 years old with stable Graves' hyperthyroidism. Some clones in this sample may be carry-over from other donors' samples. Donor details come from another sample of the same person, matched by shared clones. Here the chain combines TRBV6-1 and TRBJ1-5, with 10 middle bases fitting TRBD1. The nucleotide sequence reads as follows: TGTGCCAGCAGCGGGACAGGGGAGCATCAGCCCCAGCATTTT. The resulting protein is CASSGTGEHQPQHF.